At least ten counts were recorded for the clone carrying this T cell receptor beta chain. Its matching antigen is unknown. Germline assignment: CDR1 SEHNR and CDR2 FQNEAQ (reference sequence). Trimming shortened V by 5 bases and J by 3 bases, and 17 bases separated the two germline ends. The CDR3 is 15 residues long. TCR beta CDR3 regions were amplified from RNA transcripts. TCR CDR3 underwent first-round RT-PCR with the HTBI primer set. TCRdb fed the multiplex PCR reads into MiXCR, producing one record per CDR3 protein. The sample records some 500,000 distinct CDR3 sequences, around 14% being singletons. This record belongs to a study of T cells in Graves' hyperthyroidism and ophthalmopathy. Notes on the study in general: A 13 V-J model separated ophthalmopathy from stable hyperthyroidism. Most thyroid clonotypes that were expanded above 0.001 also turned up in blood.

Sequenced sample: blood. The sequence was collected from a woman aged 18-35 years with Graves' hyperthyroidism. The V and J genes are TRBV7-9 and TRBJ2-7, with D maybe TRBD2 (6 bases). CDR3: CASSTSAGPNYEQYF. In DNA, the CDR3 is TGTGCCAGCAGCACGTCTGCGGGACCAAACTACGAGCAGTACTTC.